These T cell receptor beta chains were read from a single sample in a study of beta chain features in type 1 diabetes. Some clones are missing from TCRdb's copy, which holds only in-frame ones; the method was immunoSEQ multiplex PCR. The sample shows approximately 470,000 clones, around 30% of them seen only once. The sample comprised naive CD4+ T cells from blood. The source of these receptors is a man aged 18 to 29 in good health. The CDR3 runs from the conserved cysteine through the conserved F or W. A D gene is named only where the DNA matches it firmly. Some rows have no size entry. The others give once, few or many, or a class for an expanded clone.

DNA: TGTGCCTGGAGTCTTGGGGAGGCAGGCACAGATACGCAGTATTTT
CDR3: CAWSLGEAGTDTQYF
size: few
J: TRBJ2-3
D: .
V: TRBV30

DNA: TGCGCCAGCAGCCAAGATCGATCCATCTACAATGAGCAGTTCTTC
CDR3: CASSQDRSIYNEQFF
size: few
J: TRBJ2-1
D: .
V: TRBV4-1

DNA: TGTGCCAGCAGCCGCCAAACTAGCGGGACTACTGTTTTC
CDR3: CASSRQTSGTTVF
size: .
J: TRBJ2-7
D: TRBD2
V: TRBV4-2

DNA: TGCGCCAGCAGCTTGGTGGACACCGGGGAGCTGTTTTTT
CDR3: CASSLVDTGELFF
size: few
J: TRBJ2-2
D: .
V: TRBV5-1

DNA: TGTGCCAGCAGTGAAGAAGGTGTGAACTATGGCTACACCTTC
CDR3: CASSEEGVNYGYTF
size: few
J: TRBJ1-2
D: .
V: TRBV25-1

DNA: TGCGCCAGCAGCTTGGGGCCGCCAGGCCCCTACGAGCAGTACTTC
CDR3: CASSLGPPGPYEQYF
size: .
J: TRBJ2-7
D: .
V: TRBV5-1

DNA: TGCGCCAGCAGCCCGGTAGCGGGAGCAGAAAACAATGAGCAGTTCTTC
CDR3: CASSPVAGAENNEQFF
size: few
J: TRBJ2-1
D: TRBD2
V: TRBV5-1

DNA: TGTGCCAGCAGTGAACAGGGAGGAGGGGAGACCCAGTACTTC
CDR3: CASSEQGGGETQYF
size: .
J: TRBJ2-5
D: .
V: TRBV6-1

DNA: TGTGCCAGCAGCTCACAAGCGGGAGGTATTAGGAATGAGCAGTTCTTC
CDR3: CASSSQAGGIRNEQFF
size: few
J: TRBJ2-1
D: TRBD2
V: TRBV9

DNA: TGTGCCATCAACCAGGGGACAGATACGCAGTATTTT
CDR3: CAINQGTDTQYF
size: .
J: TRBJ2-3
D: .
V: TRBV7-9

DNA: TGTGCCAGCAGCCCCGGGACTATATACGAGCAGTACTTC
CDR3: CASSPGTIYEQYF
size: few
J: TRBJ2-7
D: TRBD2
V: TRBV7-6

DNA: TGTGCCAGCAGCTTAGTACTAGGTACCCTCTCCTACAATGAGCAGTTCTTC
CDR3: CASSLVLGTLSYNEQFF
size: .
J: TRBJ2-1
D: .
V: TRBV7-2

DNA: TGTGCCTGGACAGGGCCTAGACAGGAGGCCCAGTACTTC
CDR3: CAWTGPRQEAQYF
size: .
J: TRBJ2-5
D: .
V: TRBV30

DNA: TGTGCCAGCAGCTCCCGACTAGCGACGACAGATACGCAGTATTTT
CDR3: CASSSRLATTDTQYF
size: few
J: TRBJ2-3
D: TRBD2
V: TRBV7-9

DNA: TGCGCCAGCAGCTTGGCCAGCCCAGGGAGGGCAGATACGCAGTATTTT
CDR3: CASSLASPGRADTQYF
size: .
J: TRBJ2-3
D: TRBD2
V: TRBV5-1

DNA: TGCAGCGTTTTTGTAGCCAAAAACATTCAGTACTTC
CDR3: CSVFVAKNIQYF
size: .
J: TRBJ2-4
D: .
V: TRBV29-1

DNA: TGTGCCAGCAGTCCAGGGACTAGCGGGACTGGGGCCAACGTCCTGACTTTC
CDR3: CASSPGTSGTGANVLTF
size: .
J: TRBJ2-6
D: TRBD2
V: TRBV27

DNA: TGTGCCTGGAGTGTACTCCTAGACACTCCCTCTTCTAACTATGGCTACACCTTC
CDR3: CAWSVLLDTPSSNYGYTF
size: .
J: TRBJ1-2
D: .
V: TRBV30

DNA: TGTGCCAGCAGCGTAGCTTCCGGGACTGATACGCAGTATTTT
CDR3: CASSVASGTDTQYF
size: few
J: TRBJ2-3
D: .
V: TRBV9

DNA: TGTGCCAGCAGCCCATATGGCGGGACAGGGAGTTACGAGCAGTACTTC
CDR3: CASSPYGGTGSYEQYF
size: few
J: TRBJ2-7
D: TRBD1
V: TRBV7-2

DNA: TGTGCCAGCAGCTCCCGGGACAGGGCGTTCTTC
CDR3: CASSSRDRAFF
size: few
J: TRBJ2-1
D: TRBD1
V: TRBV5-6

DNA: TGTGCCAGCAGCGTAACTAGCGGGACAGCCGAGCAGTACTTC
CDR3: CASSVTSGTAEQYF
size: .
J: TRBJ2-7
D: TRBD2
V: TRBV9

DNA: TGTGCCTGGAGTACAGTGGAGGGCTCTGGCTACACCTTC
CDR3: CAWSTVEGSGYTF
size: few
J: TRBJ1-2
D: .
V: TRBV30

DNA: TGTGCCACCAGCAGAATGGCCAGCCTCCAAGAGACCCAGTACTTC
CDR3: CATSRMASLQETQYF
size: .
J: TRBJ2-5
D: .
V: TRBV15

DNA: TGTGCCAGCAGCTTAGAGGCAGGGTTCGGCTACACCTTC
CDR3: CASSLEAGFGYTF
size: .
J: TRBJ1-2
D: .
V: TRBV7-3

DNA: TGTGCCTGGAGTTCCCGAGACAGATACCAAGAGACCCAGTACTTC
CDR3: CAWSSRDRYQETQYF
size: few
J: TRBJ2-5
D: .
V: TRBV30

DNA: TGTGCCAGCAGCTCCCAGGGTTACGAGCAGTACTTC
CDR3: CASSSQGYEQYF
size: few
J: TRBJ2-7
D: .
V: TRBV7-9

DNA: TGCAGCGTTGTGCGGGGATCAAACACTGAAGCTTTCTTT
CDR3: CSVVRGSNTEAFF
size: few
J: TRBJ1-1
D: .
V: TRBV29-1

DNA: TGCGCCAGCAGCCAAGTGGACGGTGGCTCCTACGAGCAGTACTTC
CDR3: CASSQVDGGSYEQYF
size: few
J: TRBJ2-7
D: .
V: TRBV4-3

DNA: TGTGCCAGCAGTGCCAGACTGTTATCCTACGAGCAGTACTTC
CDR3: CASSARLLSYEQYF
size: .
J: TRBJ2-7
D: .
V: TRBV25-1

DNA: TGTGCCAGCAGTTCCCCCGGGACAGGGAAAAATGAGCAGTTCTTC
CDR3: CASSSPGTGKNEQFF
size: few
J: TRBJ2-1
D: TRBD1
V: TRBV28

DNA: TGTGCCAGCAGCTTAGCGATCGGTAGCGGGAGCGGAGAGACCCAGTACTTC
CDR3: CASSLAIGSGSGETQYF
size: .
J: TRBJ2-5
D: TRBD2
V: TRBV7-9

DNA: TGTGCCTGGAGGACGAGCGTTAACACCGGGGAGCTGTTTTTT
CDR3: CAWRTSVNTGELFF
size: .
J: TRBJ2-2
D: .
V: TRBV30

DNA: TGTGCCAGCAGCTTGGCCACAGATACGCAGTATTTT
CDR3: CASSLATDTQYF
size: few
J: TRBJ2-3
D: .
V: TRBV5-4

DNA: TGCGCCAGCAGCTTAGGGGGCAGCTCCTACGAGCAGTACTTC
CDR3: CASSLGGSSYEQYF
size: .
J: TRBJ2-7
D: TRBD1
V: TRBV5-1

DNA: TGTGCCTGGAGCCAAGATACCGATCAGCCCCAGCATTTT
CDR3: CAWSQDTDQPQHF
size: few
J: TRBJ1-5
D: .
V: TRBV30

DNA: TGTGCCAGCAGCTTAGGTAGGGGTTACTCCTACGAGCAGTACTTC
CDR3: CASSLGRGYSYEQYF
size: few
J: TRBJ2-7
D: .
V: TRBV7-9

DNA: TGTGCCAGCAGAGGCCCCTCGGGGGCCAACGTCCTGACTTTC
CDR3: CASRGPSGANVLTF
size: few
J: TRBJ2-6
D: .
V: TRBV2

DNA: TGTGCCATCAGTGCCACGGACAGTCTACGTGGGTACTTC
CDR3: CAISATDSLRGYF
size: few
J: TRBJ2-7
D: .
V: TRBV10-3

DNA: TGTGCCAGCAGCCAAGATCCGCGACTACCAAAGGAGTTCTTC
CDR3: CASSQDPRLPKEFF
size: .
J: TRBJ2-1
D: .
V: TRBV14

DNA: TGTGCCAGCAGCCACGGCCTGTTAGCCGAGCAGTACTTC
CDR3: CASSHGLLAEQYF
size: .
J: TRBJ2-7
D: .
V: TRBV14

DNA: TGTGCCAGCAGTGATTATTCGGGGCAGACTGAGACCCAGTACTTC
CDR3: CASSDYSGQTETQYF
size: .
J: TRBJ2-5
D: .
V: TRBV7-6

DNA: TGTGCCAGCAGTTACGGACTAGCGGGAGTCTTCGGGCAGTACTTC
CDR3: CASSYGLAGVFGQYF
size: few
J: TRBJ2-7
D: TRBD2
V: TRBV28

DNA: TGTGCCAGCAGAAACAGGGGAATCGGAGCGGGTGACAATGAGCAGTTCTTC
CDR3: CASRNRGIGAGDNEQFF
size: .
J: TRBJ2-1
D: .
V: TRBV7-9